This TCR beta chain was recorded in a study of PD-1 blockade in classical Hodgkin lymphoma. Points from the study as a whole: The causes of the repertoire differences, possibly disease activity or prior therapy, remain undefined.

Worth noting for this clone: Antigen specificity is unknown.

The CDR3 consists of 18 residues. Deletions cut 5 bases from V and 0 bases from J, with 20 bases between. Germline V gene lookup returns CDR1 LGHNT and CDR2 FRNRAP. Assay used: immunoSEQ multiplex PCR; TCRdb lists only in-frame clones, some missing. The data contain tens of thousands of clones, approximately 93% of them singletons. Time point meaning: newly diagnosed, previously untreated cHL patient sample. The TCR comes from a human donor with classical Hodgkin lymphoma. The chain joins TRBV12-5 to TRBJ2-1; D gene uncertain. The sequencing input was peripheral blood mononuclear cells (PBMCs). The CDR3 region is CASGPESERWNSYNEQFF. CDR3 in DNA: TGTGCTAGTGGTCCCGAGAGTGAGAGGTGGAACTCCTACAATGAGCAGTTCTTC.